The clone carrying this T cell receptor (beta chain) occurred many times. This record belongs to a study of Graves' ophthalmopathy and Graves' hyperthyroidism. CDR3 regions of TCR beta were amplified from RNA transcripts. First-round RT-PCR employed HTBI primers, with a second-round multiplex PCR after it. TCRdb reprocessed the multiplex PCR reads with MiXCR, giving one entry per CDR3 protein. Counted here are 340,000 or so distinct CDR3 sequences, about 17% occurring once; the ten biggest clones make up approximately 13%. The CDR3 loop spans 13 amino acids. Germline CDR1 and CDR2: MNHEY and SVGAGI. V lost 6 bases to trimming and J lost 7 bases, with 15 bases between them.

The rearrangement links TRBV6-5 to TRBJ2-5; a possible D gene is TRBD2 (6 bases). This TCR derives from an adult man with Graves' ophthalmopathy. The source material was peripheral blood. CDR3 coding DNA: TGTGCCAGCAGCCCTAGCGCGGGGTCGACCCAGTACTTC. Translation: CASSPSAGSTQYF.